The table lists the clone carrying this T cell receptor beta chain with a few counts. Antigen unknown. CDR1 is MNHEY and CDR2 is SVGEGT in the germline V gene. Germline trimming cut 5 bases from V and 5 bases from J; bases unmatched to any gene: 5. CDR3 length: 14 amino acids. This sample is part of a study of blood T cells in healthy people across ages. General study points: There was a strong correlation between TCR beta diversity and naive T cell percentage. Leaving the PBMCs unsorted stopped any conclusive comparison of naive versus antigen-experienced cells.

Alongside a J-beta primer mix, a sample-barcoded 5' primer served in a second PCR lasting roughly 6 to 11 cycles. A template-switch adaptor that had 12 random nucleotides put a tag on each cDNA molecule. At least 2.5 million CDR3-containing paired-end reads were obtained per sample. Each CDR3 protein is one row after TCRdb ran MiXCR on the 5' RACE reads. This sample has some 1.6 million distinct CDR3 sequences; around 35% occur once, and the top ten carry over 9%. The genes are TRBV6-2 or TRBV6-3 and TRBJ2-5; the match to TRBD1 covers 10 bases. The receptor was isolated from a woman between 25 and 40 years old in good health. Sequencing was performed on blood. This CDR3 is CASSKTGGHETQYF. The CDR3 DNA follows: TGTGCCAGCAGTAAGACAGGGGGCCATGAGACCCAGTACTTC.